This record covers a single TCR beta chain. What it binds is unknown. These data originate in a study of blood T cells in healthy people across ages. Findings and caveats of the study: Estimates of diversity drawn from one million T cells were considered underestimates.

For the second PCR, which ran for 7 to 11 cycles, a sample-barcoded 5' primer and a J-beta primer mix were used. TCRdb re-derived calls from the 5' RACE reads in MiXCR, one entry per CDR3 protein. The sample includes roughly 1,500,000 distinct CDR3 sequences, about 31% of them seen just once. Trimming removed 3 bases from V and 3 bases from J; junction bases left unmatched: 5. The CDR3 totals 14 residues. Germline V lookup: CDR1 GTSNPN, CDR2 SVGIG (reference sequence). The V call is TRBV30, the J call TRBJ1-5; TRBD1 matches at 7 bases. Source material: blood. This TCR came from a young woman in good health. As DNA, the CDR3 is TGTGCCTGGAGCGGGGACAGAGACAATCAGCCCCAGCATTTT. Translated, it gives CAWSGDRDNQPQHF.